This T cell receptor beta chain was recorded in a study of cytomegalovirus exposure and HLA in healthy donors. Overall study findings and caveats: Most CMV-associated TCR beta chains were later found to appear HLA-restricted. When analyzed later, the rates of TCR association showed variation by HLA locus, with DRB1 the most and HLA-C the fewest. Certain sequence variants were highly shared and formed a cluster, and this cluster was likely a sequencing artifact.

The CDR3 has 14 amino acids. Germline V lookup: CDR1 KGHSH, CDR2 LQKENI. The ends were cut back, 1 base at V and 4 bases at J, with 10 bases in the middle. The PCR ran on 60 Vbeta and 13 Jbeta primers. Data came from immunoSEQ multiplex PCR; TCRdb stores just in-frame clones and leaves some out. The sample yields more than 150,000 clones, 76% seen once. In regard to this clone: As yet, its antigen is unknown.

The source material was PBMCs. This chain uses TRBV18 with TRBJ1-2; D gene uncertain. The receptor was isolated from a man aged 18 to 35 in good health and CMV-seronegative. The CDR3 sequence: CASSPQEVAYGYTF. The DNA of the CDR3 is TGTGCCAGCTCACCACAGGAGGTCGCCTATGGCTACACCTTC.